There are a few counts of the clone carrying this T cell receptor (beta chain). The antigen remains unidentified. Via MiXCR, TCRdb re-called the RT-PCR reads, giving one row per CDR3 protein. The sample has about 530,000 distinct CDR3 sequences, about 11% seen once; the top ten hold 9.5% to 13%. The CDR3 sequence is 16 residues long. Losses at the gene ends were 5 bases for V and 4 bases for J; bases not matched to a gene: 9. Germline CDR1 is SEHNR and CDR2 is FQNEAQ (reference sequence). These data come from a study of response to subunit inactivated influenza vaccine. Findings of the study overall: Authors suggested that a seasonal influenza vaccination recruits few new T cells each time.

The J gene is TRBJ2-3, the V gene TRBV7-9; TRBD1 aligns across 10 bases. Sequencing used PBMCs from blood, obtained on the day of vaccination. The receptor's source is a man aged 50 or older who received an inactivated influenza vaccine. Written as DNA, the CDR3 is TGTGCCAGCAGCCCAGAACCGGGACAGGGGTCAGATACGCAGTATTTT. Its translation: CASSPEPGQGSDTQYF.